The 30 T cell receptor beta chains listed next were all sequenced from one sample in a study of cytomegalovirus exposure and HLA in healthy donors. Primers for the PCR totalled 60 Vbeta and 13 Jbeta. Sequenced by immunoSEQ multiplex PCR; TCRdb stores in-frame clones only, minus some. Of 200,000 to 250,000 clones in the sample, around 89% were seen once. Source material: PBMCs. The receptors come from a woman between 18 and 30 years old in good health and CMV-seronegative.

The chain combines TRBV5-4 with TRBJ2-1; 7 nucleotides agree with TRBD2. V gave up 4 bases and J gave up 8 bases; unmatched junction bases: 9. Per germline, CDR1 SGHNT and CDR2 YYREEE (reference sequence). The CDR3 runs 14 residues. CDR3: CASSPTSFRDEQFF. For the CDR3, the DNA is TGTGCCAGCAGCCCGACTAGCTTTCGGGATGAGCAGTTCTTC.

The rearrangement joins TRBV10-3 to TRBJ1-1; D is possibly TRBD1 (6 bases). CDR3 length: 14 amino acids. CDR1 is ENHRY, CDR2 SYGVKD, per germline. V was clipped by 0 bases and J by 5 bases, with 10 bases between them. The CDR3 is CAISESGTKTEAFF. The DNA of the CDR3 is TGTGCCATCAGTGAGTCCGGGACAAAGACTGAAGCTTTCTTT.

This sequence joins TRBV4-3 and TRBJ2-3; D is possibly TRBD2 (5 bases). This CDR3 region has 16 residues. CDR1 and CDR2 (germline): LGHNA, YSLEER. V lost 1 base to trimming and J lost 2 bases, with 13 bases between them. The CDR3 loop reads CASSQGPPGNTDTQYF. The CDR3 DNA reads as TGCGCCAGCAGCCAAGGGCCCCCGGGGAACACAGATACGCAGTATTTT.

The chain joins TRBV7-9 to TRBJ1-6; the D is unclear. The CDR3 has 18 amino acids. Deletions cut 5 bases from V and 1 base from J, with 18 bases between. The germline CDR1 and CDR2 sequences are SEHNR and FQNEAQ (reference sequence). The CDR3 DNA sequence: TGTGCCAGCAGCGAAATCCGGACTCCAGATTCCTATAATTCACCCCTCCACTTT. Residues: CASSEIRTPDSYNSPLHF. Supplemented by reference TRBV7-9 and TRBJ1-6, the full variable domain reads DTGVSQNPRHKITKRGQNVTFRCDPISEHNRLYWYRQTLGQGPEFLTYFQNEAQLEKSRLLSDRFSAERPKGSFSTLEIQRTEQGDSAMYLCASSEIRTPDSYNSPLHFGNGTRLTVT.

The V and J genes are TRBV7-2 and TRBJ2-7; a weak D match, TRBD1 (5 bases). Trimming removed 1 base from V and 3 bases from J, with 10 bases in between. CDR1 is SGHTA and CDR2 is FQGNSA in the germline V gene. The CDR3 sequence is 14 residues long. CDR3 DNA: TGTGCCAGCAGCTTAGGGCTCAGGGACTACGAGCAGTACTTC. Translation: CASSLGLRDYEQYF. Full variable domain (missing parts from reference TRBV7-2 and TRBJ2-7): GAGVSQSPSNKVTEKGKDVELRCDPISGHTALYWYRQSLGQGLEFLIYFQGNSAPDKSGLPSDRFSAERTGGSVSTLTIQRTQQEDSAVYLCASSLGLRDYEQYFGPGTRLTVT.

V usage is TRBV18 and J usage is TRBJ1-1, with TRBD1 matching 7 bases. V was pared by 6 bases and J by 8 bases, with 15 bases of the junction left unmatched. This CDR3 region has 15 residues. The germline V gene has CDR1 KGHSH and CDR2 LQKENI. The CDR3 is CASSGKQGTWEEAFF. The CDR3 DNA sequence: TGTGCCAGCTCTGGGAAACAGGGGACTTGGGAAGAAGCTTTCTTT.

V gene TRBV6-5 combines with J gene TRBJ1-2, with a weak D call TRBD1 (6 bases). The CDR3 runs 13 residues. Trimming cost V 1 base and J 8 bases, with 11 bases left between them. Germline CDR1 reads MNHEY; CDR2 reads SVGAGI. CDR3 region: CASSYWQGQGYTF. In DNA form, the CDR3 reads TGTGCCAGCAGTTACTGGCAGGGGCAAGGCTACACCTTC.

The chain uses TRBV7-6 and TRBJ2-7, with D possibly being TRBD1 (6 bases). The germline gives CDR1 SGHVS, CDR2 FNYEAQ. The CDR3 is 14 amino acids. V dropped 1 base and J dropped 4 bases, with 11 bases sitting between them. The CDR3 coding sequence is TGTGCCAGCAGCTTAGTAGAGGACAGATACGAGCAGTACTTC. This codes for CASSLVEDRYEQYF. The complete variable domain, with remaining parts taken from reference TRBV7-6 and TRBJ2-7, reads GAGVSQSPRYKVTKRGQDVALRCDPISGHVSLYWYRQALGQGPEFLTYFNYEAQQDKSGLPNDRFSAERPEGSISTLTIQRTEQRDSAMYRCASSLVEDRYEQYFGPGTRLTVT.

The rearrangement uses TRBV4-2 and TRBJ2-1, with D possibly matching TRBD1 (5 bases). The CDR3 consists of 15 residues. With 4 bases removed from V and 12 bases from J, the gap between germline ends came to 22 bases. Looked up from germline, CDR1 is LGHNA and CDR2 is YNFKEQ. The CDR3 spells CASSPSRATALGQFF. CDR3 in DNA: TGTGCCAGCAGCCCCAGTAGGGCGACAGCTTTGGGGCAGTTCTTC.

The chain links TRBV30 to TRBJ2-2, with 12 positions matching TRBD2. CDR1 is GTSNPN, CDR2 SVGIG, per germline (reference sequence). The CDR3 consists of 18 residues. After removal of 0 bases from V and 4 bases from J, the junction contained 9 bases not matched to a gene. The CDR3 sequence is CAWSVMALAGGGTGELFF. The DNA for the CDR3 is TGTGCCTGGAGTGTTATGGCACTAGCGGGAGGTGGCACCGGGGAGCTGTTTTTT.

The chain is built from TRBV5-6 and TRBJ2-7; 7 nucleotides align to TRBD2. Germline-derived CDR1 and CDR2 are SGHDT and YYEEEE. The CDR3 is 14 residues long. Trimming took 2 bases from V and 1 from J; bases not matched to a gene: 3. CDR3 bases: TGTGCCAGCAGCTTTGGAGCGGGATCCTACGAGCAGTACTTC. Translated, it gives CASSFGAGSYEQYF.

This clone has a single count. The chain has TRBV10-3 and TRBJ2-1, with TRBD2 matching over 7 bases. This CDR3 contains 12 residues. CDR1 and CDR2 from the germline V gene are ENHRY and SYGVKD. J gave up 5 bases and V 8 bases, and 3 bases lay outside the gene matches. DNA of the CDR3: TGTGCCATCGCTAGCGGCAACAATGAGCAGTTCTTC. This gives the protein CAIASGNNEQFF.

Here the CDR3 reads CASSHGQLFNEKLFF. CDR3 bases: TGCGCCAGCAGCCACGGACAGTTGTTCAATGAAAAACTGTTTTTT. V gene TRBV5-1 combines with J gene TRBJ1-4; weak D call: TRBD1 (6 bases). This CDR3 is 15 amino acids long. The germline CDR1 and CDR2 sequences are SGHRS and YFSETQ. Trimming pared 4 bases from V and 5 bases from J, leaving 15 bases between.

The V call is TRBV27, the J call TRBJ2-1; possible D gene TRBD1, 5 bases. The CDR3 sequence is 14 residues long. Germline V gives CDR1 MNHEY, CDR2 SMNVEV (reference sequence). Trimming removed 5 bases at V and 8 bases at J, with 16 bases between. The CDR3 sequence: CASSPTKSGHEQFF. For the CDR3, the DNA is TGTGCCAGCAGTCCCACTAAATCAGGGCATGAGCAGTTCTTC.

The V call is TRBV7-2, the J call TRBJ2-7; 7 bases match TRBD2. This CDR3 is 16 amino acids long. The V and J ends lost 5 bases and 1 base, in that order; junction bases with no gene match: 11. Germline CDR1 SGHTA, CDR2 FQGNSA. CDR3 coding DNA: TGTGCCAGCAGCCCGGGGGGATCGTACCTTTCCTACGAGCAGTACTTC. Residues: CASSPGGSYLSYEQYF.

J is TRBJ2-1 and V is TRBV2; a weak D match, TRBD2 (6 bases). Trimming removed 6 bases at V and 8 bases at J, with 8 bases between. Germline CDR1 and CDR2: SNHLY and FYNNEI. The CDR3 spans 11 residues. The chain's CDR3 is CASRGLYEQFF. The CDR3 DNA follows: TGTGCCAGCAGGGGACTGTATGAGCAGTTCTTC. Based on the CDR3 plus reference TRBV2 and TRBJ2-1, the full variable domain is EPEVTQTPSHQVTQMGQEVILRCVPISNHLYFYWYRQILGQKVEFLVSFYNNEISEKSEIFDDQFSVERPDGSNFTLKIRSTKLEDSAMYFCASRGLYEQFFGPGTRLTVL.

The chain links TRBV7-6 to TRBJ2-7; 9 positions match TRBD1. The CDR3 has 14 amino acids. V shed 1 base, J shed 2 bases, and the junction held 0 bases outside the gene matches. Germline loops: CDR1 SGHVS, CDR2 FNYEAQ. CDR3 DNA: TGTGCCAGCAGCTTAGACAGGGGGCCCTACGAGCAGTACTTC. Amino acid sequence: CASSLDRGPYEQYF. The full variable domain, with the rest looked up from reference TRBV7-6 and TRBJ2-7, is GAGVSQSPRYKVTKRGQDVALRCDPISGHVSLYWYRQALGQGPEFLTYFNYEAQQDKSGLPNDRFSAERPEGSISTLTIQRTEQRDSAMYRCASSLDRGPYEQYFGPGTRLTVT.

The genes are TRBV2 and TRBJ2-1; no definite D call. Germline loops: CDR1 SNHLY, CDR2 FYNNEI. V dropped 5 bases and J dropped 10 bases, with 12 bases sitting between them. The CDR3 is 12 residues long. The DNA for the CDR3 is TGTGCCAGCAGTCTTACTTCTGAGGAGCAGTTCTTC. This translates into CASSLTSEEQFF.

The chain combines TRBV14 with TRBJ1-5, with D possibly being TRBD1 (6 bases). Trimming left V 0 bases short and J 2 bases short, with 26 bases between. The CDR3 consists of 21 residues. From germline, CDR1 is SGHDN and CDR2 FVKESK. The CDR3 nucleotides are TGTGCCAGCAGCCAAGAGTTTGGGGGCACAAATATTAGGGGTGGCAATCAGCCCCAGCATTTT. As protein: CASSQEFGGTNIRGGNQPQHF.

The chain links TRBV5-5 to TRBJ2-7, with D perhaps matching TRBD2 (5 bases). Trimming left V 6 bases short and J 3 bases short, with 16 bases between. Looked up from germline, CDR1 is SGHKS and CDR2 is YYEKEE (reference sequence). This CDR3 has 14 amino acids. The CDR3, as DNA: TGTGCCAGCAAATCGGGGAGTAGTGTCTACGAGCAGTACTTC. Protein: CASKSGSSVYEQYF.

The chain recombines TRBV7-2 with TRBJ2-5; D gene ambiguous. The DNA end favors TRBJ2-7, so the J call may be wrong. Germline CDR1 SGHTA, CDR2 FQGNSA. The CDR3 extends over 11 amino acids. CDR3 DNA: TGTGCCAGCAGCGCTAATCACGAGCAGTACTTC. Protein product: CASSANHEQYF.

This chain's CDR3 is CASSPRWGVGSGNTIYF. The CDR3 region has the DNA TGTGCCAGCAGCCCCCGGTGGGGGGTGGGGTCTGGAAACACCATATATTTT. V and J are TRBV7-9 and TRBJ1-3; possible D gene TRBD1, 5 bases. Germline values: CDR1 SEHNR, CDR2 FQNEAQ (reference sequence). Trimming pared 5 bases from V and 1 base from J, leaving 18 bases between. This CDR3 contains 17 residues.

In regard to this clone: The junction departs from the called germline gene at one end, perhaps through a read error. The same CDR3 arises from other DNA sequences in this sample as well. The rearrangement uses TRBV5-4 and TRBJ2-6, with 9 bases aligning to TRBD1. The CDR3 sequence is 17 residues long. CDR1 SGHNT and CDR2 YYREEE come from the germline V gene (reference sequence). CDR3 protein: CASSSGQGRAGANVLTF. The CDR3 DNA follows: TGTGCCAGCAGCTCTGGACAGGGGAGGGCTGGGGCCAACGTCCTGACCTTC.

V is TRBV6-6 and J is TRBJ1-5, with a tentative D call TRBD1 (5 bases). The CDR3 loop spans 12 amino acids. Trimming took off 7 bases at V and 3 bases at J, with 7 bases between the two ends. CDR1 and CDR2 (germline): MNHNY, SVGAGI (reference sequence). CDR3: CASNRYNQPQHF. The CDR3 region has the DNA TGTGCCAGCAACAGGTACAATCAGCCCCAGCATTTT.

V is TRBV29-1 and J is TRBJ2-6; a weak D match, TRBD1 (5 bases). The length of the CDR3 is 14 residues. The V end lost 7 bases, the J end lost 0 bases, and 10 bases lay between the germline ends. Germline lookup yields CDR1 SQVTM and CDR2 ANQGSEA. The CDR3, as DNA: TGCAGCGCGACAGCCTCCTCTGGGGCCAACGTCCTGACTTTC. Translating it yields CSATASSGANVLTF.

The J gene is TRBJ2-1, the V gene TRBV15, with 7 bases identical to TRBD1. V shed 0 bases, J shed 5 bases, and the junction held 4 bases outside the gene matches. This CDR3 spans 15 amino acids. Germline V gives CDR1 LNHNV, CDR2 YYDKDF (reference sequence). The CDR3 DNA reads as TGTGCCACCAGCAGAGAACAGGGGCTCGACAATGAGCAGTTCTTC. Amino acid sequence: CATSREQGLDNEQFF.

This clone was seen a single time. The gene calls are TRBV9 and TRBJ1-3; no definite D call. Trimming left V 4 bases short and J 0 bases short, with 11 bases between. The CDR3 length is 15 residues. Per germline, CDR1 SGDLS and CDR2 YYNGEE. CDR3 bases: TGTGCCAGCAGCTCAGACAATTTCTCTGGAAACACCATATATTTT. It specifies CASSSDNFSGNTIYF.

V gene TRBV6-5 combines with J gene TRBJ2-5, with D possibly matching TRBD2 (5 bases). CDR1 and CDR2 from the germline V gene are MNHEY and SVGAGI. Trimming took off 2 bases at V and 6 bases at J, with 13 bases between the two ends. The CDR3 has 14 residues. The CDR3 coding sequence is TGTGCCAGCAGTTACGAGCCGGAGGTTAAGACCCAGTACTTC. Its protein product is CASSYEPEVKTQYF.

The J gene is TRBJ2-7, the V gene TRBV28; 8 nucleotides agree with TRBD1. CDR1 MDHEN and CDR2 SYDVKM come from the germline V gene. Losses at the gene ends were 6 bases for V and 9 bases for J; bases not matched to a gene: 13. This CDR3 is 14 amino acids long. CDR3 in amino acids: CASSPTPGQAGQYF. The DNA for the CDR3 is TGTGCCAGCAGCCCCACGCCGGGACAGGCTGGGCAGTACTTC.

This sequence joins TRBV30 and TRBJ2-1; 12 bases align to TRBD2. The junction had 11 bases not matched to a gene; V was cut back by 0 bases and J by 14 bases. Germline V gene sequence: CDR1 GTSNPN, CDR2 SVGIG (reference sequence). The CDR3 length is 15 residues. CDR3 residues: CAWSVGTSGRSAKFF. CDR3 in DNA: TGTGCCTGGAGTGTAGGGACTAGCGGGCGGTCGGCTAAGTTCTTC.